These T cell receptor beta chains were read from a single sample in a study of blood T cell repertoires in COVID-19. Profiling relied on immunoSEQ multiplex PCR, and the TCRdb table lists in-frame clones only, not all of them. The repertoire holds 310,000 or so clones, with 80% to 90% as singletons. Sequenced material: PBMCs or T cells enriched from blood (not recorded which). The receptor set was obtained from a woman between 18 and 29 years old who had recovered from COVID-19. Both conserved end residues are part of each CDR3. The D gene is left open where the match is weak. Expanded clones get a size class; other rows say once, few or many, or leave the size out.

j_call,cdr3_length,d_call,clone_size,v_call,cdr3_nt,cdr3_aa
TRBJ2-2,15,.,.,TRBV19,TGTGCCAGTAGTCAACAGGGATCGTACACCGGGGAGCTGTTTTTT,CASSQQGSYTGELFF
TRBJ2-7,14,TRBD2,.,TRBV28,TGTGCCAGCGTCAGCGGGAGCCCTTCCTACGAGCAGTACTTC,CASVSGSPSYEQYF
TRBJ2-2,16,.,.,TRBV7-2,TGTGCCAGCAGCTTAGCGGGCGTCCCGAACACCGGGGAGCTGTTTTTT,CASSLAGVPNTGELFF
TRBJ2-1,16,TRBD1,.,TRBV24-1,TGTGCCACCAGTGATTCCCGGGACAGGTCCTACAATGAGCAGTTCTTC,CATSDSRDRSYNEQFF
TRBJ1-1,15,TRBD1,.,TRBV11-2,TGTGCCAGCAGCTTAACGGGGACAGGGGCCACCGGCGCTTTCTTT,CASSLTGTGATGAFF
TRBJ1-1,15,TRBD1,.,TRBV5-4,TGTGCCAGCAGCTTGCCGGGACAGCCGAACACTGAAGCTTTCTTT,CASSLPGQPNTEAFF
TRBJ2-5,13,TRBD2,.,TRBV9,TGTGCCAGCAGCGTGACTAGCGGAGAGACCCAGTACTTC,CASSVTSGETQYF
TRBJ1-1,12,.,.,TRBV3-1/TRBV3-2,TGTGCCAGCAGCCAAGTACAGGCGGAAGCTTTCTTT,CASSQVQAEAFF
TRBJ2-6,17,.,.,TRBV27,TGTGCCAGCAGTTTATCGACACGACGCTCTGGGGCCAACGTCCTGACTTTC,CASSLSTRRSGANVLTF
TRBJ1-6,13,.,.,TRBV10-3,TGTGCCATCAGAGGCAGGGTGGAATCACCCCTCCACTTT,CAIRGRVESPLHF
TRBJ1-5,16,.,.,TRBV6-1,TGTGCCAGCAGTGAGGACAGACTGTATAGCAATCAGCCCCAGCATTTT,CASSEDRLYSNQPQHF
TRBJ1-5,14,TRBD1,.,TRBV19,TGTGCCAGTAGTAGACAGGGCGGTTATCAGCCCCAGCATTTT,CASSRQGGYQPQHF
TRBJ2-2,17,.,.,TRBV21-1,TGTGCCAGCAGCAAAGGGAGTGGGGGCCTGAACACCGGGGAGCTGTTTTTT,CASSKGSGGLNTGELFF
TRBJ2-7,13,TRBD2,.,TRBV2,TGTGCCAGCAGCCGGGGACTAGCGGACGAGCAGTACTTC,CASSRGLADEQYF
TRBJ1-1,15,.,.,TRBV5-1,TGCGCCAGCAGCTTGGATGCAGGGCGAGGAACTGAAGCTTTCTTT,CASSLDAGRGTEAFF
TRBJ1-1,15,.,.,TRBV5-1,TGCGCCAGCAGCTTGAGCAGGGTAATGAACACTGAAGCTTTCTTT,CASSLSRVMNTEAFF
TRBJ1-1,13,.,.,TRBV19,TGTGCCAGTAGTTTCTCTCGGGACACTGAAGCTTTCTTT,CASSFSRDTEAFF
TRBJ1-1,13,TRBD1,.,TRBV2,TGTGCCAGCACCGGACAGGGGGCGGTTGAAGCTTTCTTT,CASTGQGAVEAFF
TRBJ1-1,14,.,.,TRBV10-3,TGTGCCATCAGTGAGGTGCGGGGGAACACTGAAGCTTTCTTT,CAISEVRGNTEAFF
TRBJ2-1,17,TRBD2,.,TRBV18,TGTGCCAGCTCACCCCTATCGGAGACTAGCGGGCCGAATGAGCAGTTCTTC,CASSPLSETSGPNEQFF
TRBJ1-5,17,TRBD1,many,TRBV20-1,TGCAGTGCTAGTAGGGGGGGGACAGGGAGGAGCAATCAGCCCCAGCATTTT,CSASRGGTGRSNQPQHF
TRBJ1-1,15,.,.,TRBV9,TGTGCCAGCAGCGTGAATCCACAGGCCCAGACTGGGACTTTCTTT,CASSVNPQAQTGTFF
TRBJ1-6,13,.,.,TRBV4-1,TGCGCCAGCAGCCAAGATTTACAGTCACCCCTCCACTTT,CASSQDLQSPLHF
TRBJ1-4,11,TRBD1,.,TRBV30,TGTGCCTCTAACAGGGGGGAAAAACTGTTTTTT,CASNRGEKLFF
TRBJ1-5,16,.,.,TRBV6-6,TGTGCCAGCAGTTACATAGGACACACGAGCAATCAGCCCCAGCATTTT,CASSYIGHTSNQPQHF
TRBJ1-1,15,.,.,TRBV11-1,TGTGCCAGCAGCCGTTCGGCAGGGGTGAACACTGAAGCTTTCTTT,CASSRSAGVNTEAFF
TRBJ2-3,14,.,once,TRBV6-5,TGTGCCAGCCTTGGACAGAGCTTCACAGATACGCAGTATTTT,CASLGQSFTDTQYF
TRBJ1-1,14,.,.,TRBV11-2,TGTGCCAGCAGCTCCCAACAGGGCACCACTGAAGCTTTCTTT,CASSSQQGTTEAFF
TRBJ2-7,17,TRBD1,.,TRBV5-6,TGTGCCAGCAGCTTGGAACAGGGGTTCCGTTGGGGGTACGAGCAGTACTTC,CASSLEQGFRWGYEQYF
TRBJ2-3,15,.,.,TRBV5-1,TGCGCCAGCAGCCGTCTAGCGCCTAGCACAGATACGCAGTATTTT,CASSRLAPSTDTQYF
TRBJ1-2,15,TRBD1,.,TRBV6-1,TGTGCCAGCAGTGAAGGCCCAGGACAGGCCGACGGGCACACCTTC,CASSEGPGQADGHTF
TRBJ2-2,13,.,.,TRBV24-1,TGTGCCACCAGTAAGGCGGTGACCGGGGAGCTGTTTTTT,CATSKAVTGELFF
TRBJ2-3,14,.,once,TRBV5-1,TGCGCCAGCAGATTGGGGCTAGAAGCAGATACGCAGTATTTT,CASRLGLEADTQYF
TRBJ2-4,15,TRBD2,.,TRBV4-1,TGCGCCAGCAGCCCCCGGGGGGAGGTTGGGAACATTCAGTACTTC,CASSPRGEVGNIQYF
TRBJ1-3,14,.,.,TRBV4-1,TGCGCCAGCAGCCAAGTAGGAGGGGAGGACACCATATATTTT,CASSQVGGEDTIYF
TRBJ1-5,16,.,.,TRBV30,TGTGCCTTGTCTGCGGCGGGGGGCGCAAGCAATCAGCCCCAGCATTTT,CALSAAGGASNQPQHF
TRBJ1-2,14,TRBD1,.,TRBV5-4,TGTGCCAGCACCCCTGGACAGGCCAACTATGGCTACACCTTC,CASTPGQANYGYTF
TRBJ2-3,16,TRBD2,once,TRBV7-9,TGTGCCAGCAGCTTGGGAGCGGGAGGGATGACAGATACGCAGTATTTT,CASSLGAGGMTDTQYF
TRBJ2-3,16,.,.,TRBV5-1,TGCGCCAGCAGCTTGTCGATATCAGGGGGGACAGATACGCAGTATTTT,CASSLSISGGTDTQYF
TRBJ2-5,13,.,.,TRBV12-3/TRBV12-4,TGTGCCAGCAGTGTACAGGGACAAGAGACCCAGTACTTC,CASSVQGQETQYF
TRBJ1-1,15,.,.,TRBV7-6,TGTGCCAGCAGCGTCCAGGGAGGGGGTAACACTGAAGCTTTCTTT,CASSVQGGGNTEAFF
TRBJ2-7,14,TRBD1,.,TRBV5-1,TGCGCCAGCAGCGACTGGGACAGAACCTACGAGCAGTACTTC,CASSDWDRTYEQYF
TRBJ1-1,15,TRBD1,.,TRBV7-6,TGTGCCAGCAGCTTATCCGGGACAGGTGACACTGAAGCTTTCTTT,CASSLSGTGDTEAFF
TRBJ1-6,14,.,few,TRBV30,TGTGCCTGGAGTACGCGGCGGGTAAATTCACCCCTCCACTTT,CAWSTRRVNSPLHF
TRBJ1-1,11,.,.,TRBV12-3/TRBV12-4,TGTGCCAGCAGTTTTGACAGTGAAGCTTTCTTT,CASSFDSEAFF
TRBJ1-2,11,.,few,TRBV10-3,TGTGCCATCAGTGAGGACAGGGGCTACACCTTC,CAISEDRGYTF
TRBJ1-4,15,.,.,TRBV6-5,TGTGCCAGCAGTCTATACAGGGTCCCTAATGAAAAACTGTTTTTT,CASSLYRVPNEKLFF
TRBJ2-1,16,.,.,TRBV10-3,TGTGCCATCAGTGGCCCCGCAGGGCGGGAATTCGATGAGCAGTTCTTC,CAISGPAGREFDEQFF
TRBJ1-2,13,TRBD1,.,TRBV6-5,TGTGCCAGCACTCCGGGACAGCTCTATGGCTACACCTTC,CASTPGQLYGYTF
TRBJ2-1,15,TRBD2,.,TRBV6-5,TGTGCCAGCAGTCGGACTAGCGGAGGCTACAATGAGCAGTTCTTC,CASSRTSGGYNEQFF
TRBJ2-7,15,.,few,TRBV6-5,TGTGCCAGCAGTTACGACGCCAGGGACTCCTACGAGCAGTACTTC,CASSYDARDSYEQYF
TRBJ1-4,14,TRBD1,.,TRBV3-1/TRBV3-2,TGTGCCAGCTCACTGACAGGGCTAACTGAAAAACTGTTTTTT,CASSLTGLTEKLFF
TRBJ1-1,18,.,.,TRBV27,TGTGCCAGCAGTCCCACCCCACGCCGCACAGGGAGGGACACTGAAGCTTTCTTT,CASSPTPRRTGRDTEAFF
TRBJ2-7,16,TRBD1,.,TRBV10-3,TGTGCCATCAGCCTAAGTGCCGGGACAGGGTCATACGAGCAGTACTTC,CAISLSAGTGSYEQYF
TRBJ1-1,16,.,.,TRBV5-6,TGTGCCAGCAGCTTGGATTTATCAGGGATGGCCACTGAAGCTTTCTTT,CASSLDLSGMATEAFF